The 18 T cell receptor beta chains below all came from one sample that was sequenced in a study of shared clonotypes between healthy human individuals. TCRdb's copy holds only in-frame clones and misses some; the assay was immunoSEQ multiplex PCR. Among fewer than 350,000 clones listed, around nine tenths were seen once. The sample was memory CD8+ T cells sorted from blood. Subset reported: CD45RO+ cells pooled with CCR7-negative TemRA cells. These receptors were taken from a man aged 18 to 30 in good health.

This clone was seen more than once but under ten times. The CDR3 sequence is CASTAFGGLNTEAFF. The CDR3 DNA is TGTGCCAGCACCGCATTCGGGGGACTGAACACTGAAGCTTTCTTT. This rearrangement joins TRBV6-1 to TRBJ1-1; D possibly corresponds to TRBD1 (5 bases). Germline V gene data show CDR1 as MNHNS and CDR2 as SASEGT. The CDR3 consists of 15 residues. The V end lost 7 bases, the J end lost 0 bases, and 15 bases lay between the germline ends.

The table lists this clone with a count of one. J is TRBJ2-7 and V is TRBV5-1, with TRBD1 as a possible D gene (6 bases). This CDR3 comprises 14 residues. The germline gives CDR1 SGHRS, CDR2 YFSETQ. V lost 1 base and J 4 bases, leaving 12 bases between the germline ends. CDR3 residues: CASSLITQGYEQYF. The CDR3 DNA is TGCGCCAGCAGCTTGATAACTCAGGGGTACGAGCAGTACTTC.

This clone has just a few counts. This chain joins TRBV10-1 and TRBJ2-7; 13 nucleotides agree with TRBD2. There are 16 residues in the CDR3. V shed 3 bases and J 0 bases; nucleotides not matched to a gene: 2. Per the germline V gene, CDR1 is WNHNN and CDR2 is SYGVQD (reference sequence). DNA of the CDR3: TGCGCCAGCAGTGACAGGACTAGCGGGAGCTCCTACGAGCAGTACTTC. This codes for CASSDRTSGSSYEQYF.

The CDR3 DNA reads TGTGCCAGCAGCGGAGGGGGAGGGCTCATCTCCTACGAGCAGTACTTC. Protein product: CASSGGGGLISYEQYF. The V gene is TRBV7-9, the J gene TRBJ2-7; possible D gene TRBD2, 7 bases. CDR1 is SEHNR and CDR2 is FQNEAQ in the germline V gene (reference sequence). V was trimmed by 5 bases and J by 0 bases, leaving 17 bases between them. The length of the CDR3 is 16 residues.

CDR3 in amino acids: CASSPSPSGSETQYF. The CDR3 nucleotides are TGTGCCAGCAGCCCATCTCCCTCGGGGTCAGAGACCCAGTACTTC. This chain links TRBV7-6 with TRBJ2-5; a weak D match, TRBD2 (5 bases). This CDR3 is built from 15 residues. Trimming left V 5 bases short and J 4 bases short, with 17 bases between. Germline V gives CDR1 SGHVS, CDR2 FNYEAQ.

This clone has only a few counts. The chain combines TRBV14 with TRBJ2-7; TRBD1 might be the D (5 bases). V was pared by 0 bases and J by 3 bases, with 9 bases between. The CDR3 contains 14 residues. The germline gives CDR1 SGHDN, CDR2 FVKESK. DNA for the CDR3: TGTGCCAGCAGCCAAGATTGGGGCTTCTACGAGCAGTACTTC. Translating gives CASSQDWGFYEQYF.

The rearrangement joins TRBV29-1 to TRBJ2-7; no clear D. The CDR3 totals 13 residues. Germline values: CDR1 SQVTM, CDR2 ANQGSEA. Trimming removed 5 bases from V and 3 bases from J, with 14 bases in between. The CDR3 coding sequence is TGCAGCGTTTTAATAACCGACCTCTACGAGCAGTACTTC. Its translation: CSVLITDLYEQYF.

The chain has TRBV28 and TRBJ2-1; D not certain. Germline lookup yields CDR1 MDHEN and CDR2 SYDVKM. The CDR3 sequence is 12 residues long. Between the trimmed V and J ends, which lost 7 bases and 8 bases, there was a span of 12 bases. The CDR3 protein is CASTSGPDEQFF. CDR3 DNA: TGTGCCAGCACCTCAGGACCGGATGAGCAGTTCTTC.

V and J are TRBV2 and TRBJ2-5; 9 positions match TRBD2. Germline CDR1 is SNHLY and CDR2 is FYNNEI. The junction had 5 bases not matched to a gene; V was cut back by 3 bases and J by 0 bases. The CDR3 length is 16 residues. CDR3 amino acids: CASSELLAGYQETQYF. The CDR3, as DNA: TGTGCCAGCAGTGAGTTACTAGCGGGCTACCAAGAGACCCAGTACTTC.

V gene TRBV27 combines with J gene TRBJ2-3; 7 positions match TRBD1. V gave up 8 bases and J gave up 0 bases; unmatched junction bases: 2. CDR1 and CDR2 from the germline V gene are MNHEY and SMNVEV (reference sequence). The CDR3 totals 13 residues. The CDR3 sequence is CASGQASTDTQYF. The DNA for the CDR3 is TGTGCCAGCGGACAGGCTAGCACAGATACGCAGTATTTT.

This rearrangement joins TRBV5-4 to TRBJ2-3; 8 bases are shared with TRBD2. CDR1 and CDR2 (germline): SGHNT, YYREEE (reference sequence). The CDR3 runs to 15 residues. V trimming: 4 bases; J trimming: 2 bases; junction bases outside the gene matches: 6. The CDR3 nucleotides are TGTGCCAGCAGCCCCTCGGGGGGGGTCACAGATACGCAGTATTTT. Its protein is CASSPSGGVTDTQYF.

The sample holds one count of this clone. This sequence joins TRBV5-1 and TRBJ2-7, with D uncertain. Germline V gives CDR1 SGHRS, CDR2 YFSETQ. Trimming removed 1 base from V and 5 bases from J, with 16 bases in between. The CDR3 has 15 residues. The CDR3 DNA is TGCGCCAGCAGCTTGTGGATTGCGGCTCGGCACGAGCAGTACTTC. This translates into CASSLWIAARHEQYF. Complete variable domain (other parts from reference TRBV5-1 and TRBJ2-7): KAGVTQTPRYLIKTRGQQVTLSCSPISGHRSVSWYQQTPGQGLQFLFEYFSETQRNKGNFPGRFSGRQFSNSRSEMNVSTLELGDSALYLCASSLWIAARHEQYFGPGTRLTVT.

This rearrangement joins TRBV4-1 to TRBJ1-6; D gene ambiguous. The CDR3 is 15 residues long. Germline-derived CDR1 and CDR2 are MGHRA and YSYEKL. V dropped 0 bases and J dropped 7 bases, with 10 bases sitting between them. Here the CDR3 reads CASSQDAHGNSPLHF. In DNA, the CDR3 is TGCGCCAGCAGCCAAGATGCCCACGGGAATTCACCCCTCCACTTT.

V usage is TRBV4-3 and J usage is TRBJ2-2; 8 positions match TRBD1. The trim removed 4 bases at V and 0 bases at J, leaving 10 bases unmatched. Germline CDR1 is LGHNA and CDR2 is YSLEER. This CDR3 spans 18 amino acids. DNA of the CDR3: TGCGCCAGCAGCCCACGATGGCAGGGGGCCGCGAACACCGGGGAGCTGTTTTTT. Translated, it gives CASSPRWQGAANTGELFF.

The rearrangement links TRBV7-9 to TRBJ1-1, with D possibly being TRBD1 (6 bases). Trimming cost V 2 bases and J 0 bases, with 13 bases left between them. This CDR3 region has 16 residues. The germline V gene encodes CDR1 SEHNR and CDR2 FQNEAQ (reference sequence). The CDR3 nucleotides read TGTGCCAGCAGCTTACTGGGAACAGGGATGAACACTGAAGCTTTCTTT. This translates into CASSLLGTGMNTEAFF.

The CDR3, as DNA: TGTGCCACCTCGGGGGAGCCTTGGGTGTACGAGCAGTACTTC. This encodes CATSGEPWVYEQYF. V gene TRBV28 combines with J gene TRBJ2-7; possible D gene TRBD2, 6 bases. V was trimmed by 10 bases and J by 4 bases, leaving 20 bases between them. Per germline, CDR1 MDHEN and CDR2 SYDVKM. The CDR3 covers 14 residues. The complete variable domain, with remaining parts taken from reference TRBV28 and TRBJ2-7, reads DVKVTQSSRYLVKRTGEKVFLECVQDMDHENMFWYRQDPGLGLRLIYFSYDVKMKEKGDIPEGYSVSREKKERFSLILESASTNQTSMYLCATSGEPWVYEQYFGPGTRLTVT.

The chain recombines TRBV28 with TRBJ2-7, with no clear D. The CDR3 runs 16 residues. From germline, CDR1 is MDHEN and CDR2 SYDVKM. V was cut by 7 bases and J by 1 base, with 20 bases left in between. The CDR3 region is CASTPPPTDPSYEQYF. CDR3 coding DNA: TGTGCCAGCACCCCCCCTCCGACGGATCCGTCCTACGAGCAGTACTTC.

The chain is built from TRBV27 and TRBJ2-1, with D tentatively TRBD1 (6 bases). This CDR3 contains 13 residues. Trimming stripped 8 bases from V and 2 bases from J, with 10 bases between. Germline V gene data show CDR1 as MNHEY and CDR2 as SMNVEV (reference sequence). This chain's CDR3 is CASAQGTYNEQFF. As DNA, the CDR3 is TGTGCCAGCGCGCAGGGGACCTACAATGAGCAGTTCTTC.